One sample yielded the 30 T cell receptor beta chains listed below, sequenced in a study of shared clonotypes between healthy human individuals. Libraries were prepared by immunoSEQ multiplex PCR; TCRdb keeps only in-frame clonotypes and omits some of them. The sample includes about 1.1 million clones, about 80% of them seen just once. The sequencing sample was made of memory CD4+ T cells from PBMCs. The subset here: CD45RA-negative fraction. The receptors were sampled from a man aged 18 to 29 in good health. Some clones in this sample may be carry-over from other donors' samples.

This rearrangement joins TRBV27 to TRBJ2-7, with 12 nucleotides matching TRBD2. Trimming took 5 bases from V and 6 from J; bases not matched to a gene: 8. The CDR3 has 15 amino acids. CDR1 and CDR2 (germline): MNHEY, SMNVEV (reference sequence). The CDR3 region has the DNA TGTGCCAGCAGTCTACTAGCGGGAGGCTCTTCCGAGCAGTACTTC. Its translation is CASSLLAGGSSEQYF.

The chain has TRBV6-1 and TRBJ2-1; 7 positions agree with TRBD2. Trimming at V came to 0 bases and at J to 5 bases, leaving 1 base not matched to a gene. CDR1 and CDR2 (germline): MNHNS, SASEGT. This CDR3 is built from 14 residues. This chain's CDR3 is CASSEAGGNNEQFF. As DNA, the CDR3 is TGTGCCAGCAGTGAAGCGGGAGGGAACAATGAGCAGTTCTTC.

A remark on this clone: Other DNA sequences in this sample translate to the same CDR3. The chain links TRBV19 to TRBJ1-1; no reliable D call. CDR1 and CDR2 (germline): LNHDA, SQIVND (reference sequence). The CDR3 has 13 residues. V lost 0 bases and J 2 bases, leaving 4 bases between the germline ends. For the CDR3, the DNA is TGTGCCAGTAGTATAGAGCCCAACACTGAAGCTTTCTTT. Residues: CASSIEPNTEAFF.

This clone was counted a single time. The genes are TRBV2 and TRBJ2-1, with TRBD1 identical over 9 bases. V gave up 5 bases and J gave up 10 bases; unmatched junction bases: 12. The length of the CDR3 is 15 residues. Germline V gene sequence: CDR1 SNHLY, CDR2 FYNNEI. The CDR3 nucleotides are TGTGCCAGCAGTACACAGGGGGCGCAGTCACGGGAGCAGTTCTTC. It codes for CASSTQGAQSREQFF.

The V gene is TRBV7-2, the J gene TRBJ2-3; 13 bases fit TRBD2. This CDR3 region has 15 residues. The trim removed 5 bases at V and 6 bases at J, leaving 5 bases unmatched. In germline, CDR1 is SGHTA, CDR2 FQGNSA. The chain's CDR3 is CASSRTSGRWDTQYF. The CDR3 DNA is TGTGCCAGCAGCAGGACTAGCGGGAGATGGGATACGCAGTATTTT.

J is TRBJ1-2 and V is TRBV29-1; 8 bases line up with TRBD1. V lost 5 bases to trimming and J lost 0 bases; unmatched junction nucleotides: 2. The CDR3 is made up of 13 amino acids. CDR1 and CDR2 (germline): SQVTM, ANQGSEA. The CDR3 protein is CSVPDRANYGYTF. CDR3 coding DNA: TGCAGCGTTCCGGACAGGGCTAACTATGGCTACACCTTC.

The rearrangement joins TRBV2 to TRBJ2-1; 7 nucleotides line up with TRBD1. The length of the CDR3 is 14 residues. V trimming: 7 bases; J trimming: 0 bases; junction bases outside the gene matches: 3. Germline CDR1 reads SNHLY; CDR2 reads FYNNEI. The CDR3 region has the DNA TGTGCCAGCACCTGGGACAGCTCCTACAATGAGCAGTTCTTC. Translated: CASTWDSSYNEQFF.

This rearrangement joins TRBV28 to TRBJ1-1; TRBD1 matches 7 bases. This CDR3 spans 14 amino acids. The V gene's germline CDR1 is MDHEN and CDR2 SYDVKM. Unmatched junction bases numbered 2, after V lost 3 bases and J lost 1 base. CDR3 amino acids: CASSLHRGNTEAFF. The CDR3 bases are TGTGCCAGCAGTTTGCACAGGGGGAACACTGAAGCTTTCTTT.

The chain couples TRBV10-3 to TRBJ1-1, with TRBD1 matching over 8 bases. This CDR3 region has 17 residues. Germline trimming cut 0 bases from V and 5 bases from J; bases unmatched to any gene: 11. CDR1 ENHRY and CDR2 SYGVKD come from the germline V gene. CDR3: CAISESGQGGYYTEAFF. Written as DNA, the CDR3 is TGTGCCATCAGTGAGTCAGGACAGGGTGGGTATTATACTGAAGCTTTCTTT.

Concerning this clone itself: Other nucleotide sequences from this sample produce the same CDR3. The chain has TRBV2 and TRBJ2-3, with TRBD2 identical over 9 bases. Germline trimming cut 8 bases from V and 3 bases from J; bases unmatched to any gene: 6. The germline gives CDR1 SNHLY, CDR2 FYNNEI. This CDR3 has 14 amino acids. Here the CDR3 reads CASQLAGVTDTQYF. CDR3 bases: TGTGCCAGCCAATTAGCGGGAGTAACAGATACGCAGTATTTT.

The chain recombines TRBV19 with TRBJ2-2; unclear D gene. V lost 7 bases, J lost 1 base, and 7 bases lay in between. Looked up from germline, CDR1 is LNHDA and CDR2 is SQIVND (reference sequence). The CDR3 has 13 residues. This CDR3 is CASIGRNTGELFF. The CDR3 nucleotides read TGTGCCAGTATCGGCCGGAACACCGGGGAGCTGTTTTTT.

The CDR3 spells CASSPSMWESYNEQFF. The CDR3 DNA reads as TGTGCCAGCAGCCCTTCGATGTGGGAGTCCTACAATGAGCAGTTCTTC. This chain uses TRBV11-1 with TRBJ2-1; possibly TRBD2 for D (5 bases). Between the trimmed V and J ends, which lost 5 bases and 1 base, there was a span of 15 bases. Germline V gene lookup returns CDR1 SGHAT and CDR2 FQDESV (reference sequence). CDR3 size: 16 residues.

CDR3 in DNA: TGTGCCTGGAGTACGGCGGACAATCAGCCCCAGCATTTT. Its protein is CAWSTADNQPQHF. The chain joins TRBV30 to TRBJ1-5; unclear D gene. The ends were cut back, 2 bases at V and 3 bases at J, with 8 bases in the middle. The CDR3 spans 13 residues. Germline CDR1 and CDR2: GTSNPN and SVGIG (reference sequence).

This sequence joins TRBV28 and TRBJ2-1, with TRBD2 matching over 7 bases. The germline CDR1 and CDR2 sequences are MDHEN and SYDVKM. The CDR3 has 16 residues. The J segment lost 0 bases and the V segment lost 3 bases, leaving 5 bases of the junction unmatched. CDR3 protein: CASSFQRGSSYNEQFF. DNA for the CDR3: TGTGCCAGCAGTTTCCAGCGGGGTAGCTCCTACAATGAGCAGTTCTTC.

This chain uses TRBV19 with TRBJ2-1; D remains ambiguous. CDR3 length equals 15 residues. Trimming took 0 bases from V and 8 from J, leaving 14 bases between them. Germline lookup yields CDR1 LNHDA and CDR2 SQIVND (reference sequence). The CDR3 loop is CASSIDPRLWDEQFF. The CDR3 DNA follows: TGTGCCAGTAGTATAGATCCACGGCTTTGGGATGAGCAGTTCTTC.

This chain connects TRBV5-4 to TRBJ2-1; D may be TRBD1 or TRBD2 (5 bases each). Trimming took off 4 bases at V and 2 bases at J, with 13 bases between the two ends. Germline V gene lookup returns CDR1 SGHNT and CDR2 YYREEE (reference sequence). This CDR3 has 15 residues. In nucleotides, the CDR3 is TGTGCCAGCAGCCCGGGACGGGCGACCTACAATGAGCAGTTCTTC. As protein: CASSPGRATYNEQFF.

This sequence joins TRBV9 and TRBJ2-1; maybe TRBD2 (6 bases). CDR1 and CDR2 from the germline V gene are SGDLS and YYNGEE. The CDR3 contains 14 residues. Between the trimmed V and J ends, which lost 0 bases and 7 bases, there was a span of 11 bases. The CDR3 DNA is TGTGCCAGCAGCGTAGCCGGGAGTAGGAATGAGCAGTTCTTC. It codes for CASSVAGSRNEQFF.

The chain joins TRBV5-1 to TRBJ2-7; D call uncertain. The CDR3 has 15 amino acids. V lost 1 base and J lost 0, with 11 bases in between. Germline V gene data show CDR1 as SGHRS and CDR2 as YFSETQ. The CDR3: CASSLFPRGSYEQYF. Here the CDR3 DNA reads TGCGCCAGCAGCTTGTTTCCGCGTGGCTCCTACGAGCAGTACTTC.

The chain has TRBV7-2 and TRBJ2-3, with TRBD2 matching over 7 bases. This CDR3 has 15 amino acids. J gave up 0 bases and V 2 bases, and 2 bases lay outside the gene matches. Germline loops: CDR1 SGHTA, CDR2 FQGNSA. The CDR3 loop is CASSLLAASTDTQYF. For the CDR3, the DNA is TGTGCCAGCAGCTTACTAGCGGCTAGCACAGATACGCAGTATTTT.

The V call is TRBV2, the J call TRBJ1-1, with 10 bases identical to TRBD1. V lost 4 bases, J lost 11 bases, and 4 bases stayed unmatched. From germline, CDR1 is SNHLY and CDR2 FYNNEI. The CDR3 loop spans 12 amino acids. DNA of the CDR3: TGTGCCAGCAGTGGCGACAGGGGGCAGGCTTTCTTT. It specifies CASSGDRGQAFF.

The V call is TRBV28, the J call TRBJ2-1; D is ambiguous. This CDR3 has 13 residues. Between the trimmed V and J ends, which lost 6 bases and 5 bases, there was a span of 11 bases. CDR1 is MDHEN, CDR2 SYDVKM, per germline. The CDR3 sequence: CASSWVKNNEQFF. The CDR3, as DNA: TGTGCCAGCAGCTGGGTTAAGAACAATGAGCAGTTCTTC.

The chain links TRBV4-2 to TRBJ2-2; 12 bases map to TRBD2. This CDR3 has 19 amino acids. J lost 1 base, V lost 5 bases, and 11 bases had no gene match. Looked up from germline, CDR1 is LGHNA and CDR2 is YNFKEQ. The CDR3 sequence: CASSNGLAGLRVNTGELFF. Written as DNA, the CDR3 is TGTGCCAGCAGCAACGGACTAGCGGGGCTGAGGGTGAACACCGGGGAGCTGTTTTTT.

This chain uses TRBV6-1 with TRBJ2-1; 7 nucleotides line up with TRBD2. The CDR3 consists of 15 residues. The germline CDR1 and CDR2 sequences are MNHNS and SASEGT. With V trimmed by 4 bases and J by 0 bases, 3 bases remained unmatched. In DNA, the CDR3 is TGTGCCAGCAGTGGGCGGGGGAGCTCCTACAATGAGCAGTTCTTC. Translation: CASSGRGSSYNEQFF.

The chain uses TRBV27 and TRBJ2-3; D remains ambiguous. Trimming took off 6 bases at V and 2 bases at J, with 12 bases between the two ends. Looked up from germline, CDR1 is MNHEY and CDR2 is SMNVEV (reference sequence). This CDR3 is built from 14 residues. The CDR3: CASSHRSATDTQYF. CDR3 DNA sequence: TGTGCCAGCAGCCATAGGAGCGCCACAGATACGCAGTATTTT.

CDR3 in DNA: TGTGCCAGCACCCTTTTCCAGACGGCTGAAGCTTTCTTT. The encoded protein is CASTLFQTAEAFF. The J gene is TRBJ1-1, the V gene TRBV7-9; D is ambiguous. The CDR3 covers 13 residues. CDR1 and CDR2 from the germline V gene are SEHNR and FQNEAQ (reference sequence). The V end was cut by 7 bases, the J end by 6 bases, with 15 bases between.

The chain's CDR3 is CASSWLALNTGELFF. CDR3 nucleotides: TGTGCCAGCAGTTGGCTAGCGCTGAACACCGGGGAGCTGTTTTTT. The J gene is TRBJ2-2, the V gene TRBV27, with a possible D match to TRBD2 (6 bases). The CDR3 covers 15 residues. V lost 4 bases, J lost 1 base, and 10 bases lay in between. Germline V CDR1 and CDR2: MNHEY, SMNVEV (reference sequence).

This chain links TRBV7-2 with TRBJ2-5, with unresolved D. CDR1 and CDR2 (germline): SGHTA, FQGNSA. The V gene lost 4 bases and the J gene lost 10 bases, with 10 bases spanning the gap. The length of the CDR3 is 11 residues. In DNA, the CDR3 is TGTGCCAGCAGCTCTCAGGCACTCCAGTACTTC. Translating it yields CASSSQALQYF.

This chain uses TRBV6-6 with TRBJ2-3; no firm D call. This CDR3 has 14 residues. Germline V CDR1 and CDR2: MNHNY, SVGAGI (reference sequence). Trimming cost V 6 bases and J 2 bases, with 12 bases left between them. The CDR3 coding sequence is TGTGCCAGCAGCCCGCAGAGTTCCACAGATACGCAGTATTTT. It codes for CASSPQSSTDTQYF.

The V gene is TRBV2, the J gene TRBJ1-5; no clear D. CDR1 and CDR2 from the germline V gene are SNHLY and FYNNEI. The ends were cut back, 6 bases at V and 0 bases at J, with 3 bases in the middle. The length of the CDR3 is 12 residues. CDR3 coding DNA: TGTGCCAGCAGATATAGCAATCAGCCCCAGCATTTT. Residues: CASRYSNQPQHF.

The chain carries TRBV5-1 and TRBJ2-2; D gene unclear. The germline V and J ends were trimmed by 4 bases and 3 bases, with 13 bases remaining between them. The germline V gene has CDR1 SGHRS and CDR2 YFSETQ. The CDR3 has 15 residues. CDR3 sequence (DNA): TGCGCCAGCAGCCCCCAGTGGGCGGACACCGGGGAGCTGTTTTTT. Residues: CASSPQWADTGELFF.